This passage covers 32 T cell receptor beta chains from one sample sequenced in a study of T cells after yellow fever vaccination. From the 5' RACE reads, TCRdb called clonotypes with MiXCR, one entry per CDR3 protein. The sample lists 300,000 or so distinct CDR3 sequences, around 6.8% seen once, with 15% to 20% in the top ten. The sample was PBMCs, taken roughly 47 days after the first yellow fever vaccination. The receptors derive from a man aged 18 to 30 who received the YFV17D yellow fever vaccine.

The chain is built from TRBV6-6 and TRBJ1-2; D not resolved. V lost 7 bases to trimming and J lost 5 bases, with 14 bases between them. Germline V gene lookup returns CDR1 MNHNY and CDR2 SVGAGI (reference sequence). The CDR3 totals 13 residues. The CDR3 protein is CASNTFGQYGYTF. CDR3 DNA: TGTGCCAGCAATACCTTTGGGCAGTATGGCTACACCTTC.

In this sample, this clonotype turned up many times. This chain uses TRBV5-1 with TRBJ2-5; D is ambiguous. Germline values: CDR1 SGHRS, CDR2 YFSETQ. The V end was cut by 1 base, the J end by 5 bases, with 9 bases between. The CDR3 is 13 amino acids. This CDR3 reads CASSLSPSETQYF. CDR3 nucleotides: TGCGCCAGCAGCTTGAGCCCCTCCGAGACCCAGTACTTC.

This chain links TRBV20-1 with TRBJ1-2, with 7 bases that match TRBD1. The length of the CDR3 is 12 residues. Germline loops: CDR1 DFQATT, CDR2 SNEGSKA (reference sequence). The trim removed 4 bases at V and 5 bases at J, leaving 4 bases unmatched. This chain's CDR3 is CSAMTGRYGYTF. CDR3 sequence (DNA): TGCAGTGCTATGACAGGGAGATATGGCTACACCTTC.

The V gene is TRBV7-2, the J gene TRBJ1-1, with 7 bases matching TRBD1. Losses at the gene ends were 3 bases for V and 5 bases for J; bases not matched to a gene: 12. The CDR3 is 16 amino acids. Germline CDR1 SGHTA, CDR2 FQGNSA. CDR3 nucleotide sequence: TGTGCCAGCAGCTTTCCAGGGGGAGGGGAGAGGACTGAAGCTTTCTTT. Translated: CASSFPGGGERTEAFF.

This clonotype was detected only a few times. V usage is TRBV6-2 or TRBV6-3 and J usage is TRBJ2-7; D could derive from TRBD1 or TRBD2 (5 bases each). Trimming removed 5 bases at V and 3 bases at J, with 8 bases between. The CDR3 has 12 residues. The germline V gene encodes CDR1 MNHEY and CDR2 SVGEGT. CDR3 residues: CASSQRGYEQYF. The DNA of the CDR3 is TGTGCCAGCAGTCAGAGGGGCTACGAGCAGTACTTC.

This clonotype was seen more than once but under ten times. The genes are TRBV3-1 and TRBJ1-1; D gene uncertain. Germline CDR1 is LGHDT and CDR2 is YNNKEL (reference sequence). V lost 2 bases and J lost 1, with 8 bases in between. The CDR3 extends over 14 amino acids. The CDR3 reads CASSQSWQNTEAFF. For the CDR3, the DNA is TGTGCCAGCAGCCAATCCTGGCAGAACACTGAAGCTTTCTTT.

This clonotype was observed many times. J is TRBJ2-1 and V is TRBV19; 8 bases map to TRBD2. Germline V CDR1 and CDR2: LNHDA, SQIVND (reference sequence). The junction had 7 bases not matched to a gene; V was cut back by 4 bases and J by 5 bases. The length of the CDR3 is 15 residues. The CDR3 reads CASSTLSGADNEQFF. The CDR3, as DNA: TGTGCCAGTAGTACCCTTAGCGGGGCGGACAATGAGCAGTTCTTC.

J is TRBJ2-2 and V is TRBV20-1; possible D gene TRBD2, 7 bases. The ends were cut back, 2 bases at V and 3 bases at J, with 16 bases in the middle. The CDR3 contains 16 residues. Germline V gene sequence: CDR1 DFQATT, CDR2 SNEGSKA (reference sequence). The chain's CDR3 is CSARHPGGAHTGELFF. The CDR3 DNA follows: TGCAGTGCTAGACACCCTGGGGGGGCCCACACCGGGGAGCTGTTTTTT.

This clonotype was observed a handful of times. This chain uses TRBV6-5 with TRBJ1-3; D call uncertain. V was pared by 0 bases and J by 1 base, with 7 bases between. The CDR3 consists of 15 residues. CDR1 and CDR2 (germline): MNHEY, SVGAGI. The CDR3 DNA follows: TGTGCCAGCAGTTACTCGTGGAGATCTGGAAACACCATATATTTT. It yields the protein CASSYSWRSGNTIYF.

CDR3 DNA sequence: TGCGCCAGCAGCGCCGGGACTGCTAGCACAGATACGCAGTATTTT. It translates to CASSAGTASTDTQYF. This rearrangement joins TRBV5-1 to TRBJ2-3, with TRBD2 as a possible D gene (6 bases). The CDR3 is 15 residues long. V dropped 4 bases and J dropped 0 bases, with 12 bases sitting between them. Germline CDR1 and CDR2: SGHRS and YFSETQ.

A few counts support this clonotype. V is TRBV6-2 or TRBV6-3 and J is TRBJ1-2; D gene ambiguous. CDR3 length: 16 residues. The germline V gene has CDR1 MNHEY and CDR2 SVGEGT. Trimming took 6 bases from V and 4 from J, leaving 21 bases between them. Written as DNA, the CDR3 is TGTGCCAGCAGCCACCTAGGAGACCGTGTTTTCTATGGCTACACCTTC. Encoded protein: CASSHLGDRVFYGYTF.

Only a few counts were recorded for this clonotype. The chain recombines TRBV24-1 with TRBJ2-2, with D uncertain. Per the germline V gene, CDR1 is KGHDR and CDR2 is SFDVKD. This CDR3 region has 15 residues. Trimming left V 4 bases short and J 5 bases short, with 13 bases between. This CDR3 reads CATSDPRTATGELFF. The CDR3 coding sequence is TGTGCCACCAGTGACCCCCGGACGGCTACCGGGGAGCTGTTTTTT.

CDR3 DNA sequence: TGTGCCAGCAGCTTCGACAACTCCTACGAGCAGTACGTC. Translation gives CASSFDNSYEQYV. The chain uses TRBV7-9 and TRBJ2-7; D call uncertain. The germline gives CDR1 SEHNR, CDR2 FQNEAQ (reference sequence). This CDR3 region has 13 residues. V gave up 3 bases and J gave up 0 bases, with 6 bases separating them.

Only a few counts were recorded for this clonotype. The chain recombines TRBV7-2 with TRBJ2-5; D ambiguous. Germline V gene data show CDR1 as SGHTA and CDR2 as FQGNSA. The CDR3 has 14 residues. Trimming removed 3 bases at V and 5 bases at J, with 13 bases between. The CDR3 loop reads CASSFGSLGETQYF. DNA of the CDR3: TGTGCCAGCAGCTTCGGCAGTCTGGGGGAGACCCAGTACTTC. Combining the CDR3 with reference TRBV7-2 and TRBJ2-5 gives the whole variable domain GAGVSQSPSNKVTEKGKDVELRCDPISGHTALYWYRQSLGQGLEFLIYFQGNSAPDKSGLPSDRFSAERTGGSVSTLTIQRTQQEDSAVYLCASSFGSLGETQYFGPGTRLLVL.

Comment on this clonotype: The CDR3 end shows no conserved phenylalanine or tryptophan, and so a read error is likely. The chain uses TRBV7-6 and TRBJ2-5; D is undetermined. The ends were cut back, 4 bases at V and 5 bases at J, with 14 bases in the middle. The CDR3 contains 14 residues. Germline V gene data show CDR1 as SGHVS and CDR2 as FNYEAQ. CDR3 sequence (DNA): TGTGCCAGCAGCTCCGTCCTGGAATTGGAGACCCAGTACCTC. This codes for CASSSVLELETQYL.

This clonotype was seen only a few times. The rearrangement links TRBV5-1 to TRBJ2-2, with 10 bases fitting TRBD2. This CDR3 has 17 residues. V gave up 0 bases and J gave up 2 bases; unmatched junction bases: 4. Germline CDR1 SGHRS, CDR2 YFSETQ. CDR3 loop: CASSLELAGANTGELFF. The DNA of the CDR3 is TGCGCCAGCAGCTTGGAGCTAGCGGGGGCCAACACCGGGGAGCTGTTTTTT.

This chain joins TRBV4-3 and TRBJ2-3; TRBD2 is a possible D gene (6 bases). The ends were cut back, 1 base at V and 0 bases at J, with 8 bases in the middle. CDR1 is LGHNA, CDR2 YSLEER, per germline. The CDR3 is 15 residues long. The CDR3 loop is CASSQVAASTDTQYF. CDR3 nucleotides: TGCGCCAGCAGCCAAGTAGCGGCTAGCACAGATACGCAGTATTTT.

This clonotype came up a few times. The DNA of the CDR3 is TGTGCCAGCAGCTTTCAGGGGCCGACCTACAATGAGCAGTTCTTC. It is translated as CASSFQGPTYNEQFF. The V call is TRBV7-9, the J call TRBJ2-1; D perhaps matches TRBD1 (6 bases). This CDR3 is built from 15 residues. CDR1 is SEHNR, CDR2 FQNEAQ, per germline (reference sequence). V shed 3 bases and J shed 2 bases, with 11 bases lying between them.

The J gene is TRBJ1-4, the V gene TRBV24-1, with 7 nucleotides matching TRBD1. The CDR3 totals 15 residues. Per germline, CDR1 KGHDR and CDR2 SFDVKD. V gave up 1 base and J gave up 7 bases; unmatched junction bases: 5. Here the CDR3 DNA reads TGTGCCACCAGTGATTTTACACAGGGGAGTGAAAAACTGTTTTTT. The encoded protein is CATSDFTQGSEKLFF.

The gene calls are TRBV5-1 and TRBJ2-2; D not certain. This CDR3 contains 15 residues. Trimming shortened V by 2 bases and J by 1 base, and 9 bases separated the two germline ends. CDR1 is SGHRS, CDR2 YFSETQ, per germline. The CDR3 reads CASSLWAGNTGELFF. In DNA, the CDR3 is TGCGCCAGCAGCTTATGGGCAGGGAACACCGGGGAGCTGTTTTTT.

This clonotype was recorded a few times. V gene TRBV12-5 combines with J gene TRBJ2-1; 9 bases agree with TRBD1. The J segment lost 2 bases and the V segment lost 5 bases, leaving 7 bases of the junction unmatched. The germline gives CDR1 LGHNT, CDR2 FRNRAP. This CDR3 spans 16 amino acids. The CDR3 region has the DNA TGTGCTAGTGGTATTACCGGGACAGGGCCCTACAATGAGCAGTTCTTC. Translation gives CASGITGTGPYNEQFF.

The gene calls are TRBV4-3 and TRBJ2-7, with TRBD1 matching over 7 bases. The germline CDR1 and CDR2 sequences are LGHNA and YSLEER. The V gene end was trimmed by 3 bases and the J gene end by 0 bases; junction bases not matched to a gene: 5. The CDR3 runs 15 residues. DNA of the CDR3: TGCGCCAGCAGCCAGCAGACAGGGCGCTCCTACGAGCAGTACTTC. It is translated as CASSQQTGRSYEQYF.

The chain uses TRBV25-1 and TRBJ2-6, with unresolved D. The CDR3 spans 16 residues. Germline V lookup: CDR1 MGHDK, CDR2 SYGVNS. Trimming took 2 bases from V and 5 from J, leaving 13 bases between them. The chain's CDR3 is CASSEASQLWANVLTF. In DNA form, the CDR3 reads TGTGCCAGCAGTGAAGCGAGCCAACTCTGGGCCAACGTCCTGACTTTC.

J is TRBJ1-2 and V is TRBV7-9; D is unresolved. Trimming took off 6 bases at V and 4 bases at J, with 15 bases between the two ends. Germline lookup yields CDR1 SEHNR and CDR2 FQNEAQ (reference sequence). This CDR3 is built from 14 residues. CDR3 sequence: CASSPLTGTYGYTF. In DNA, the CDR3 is TGTGCCAGCAGTCCTCTTACGGGTACCTATGGCTACACCTTC. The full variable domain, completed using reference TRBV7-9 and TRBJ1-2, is DTGVSQNPRHKITKRGQNVTFRCDPISEHNRLYWYRQTLGQGPEFLTYFQNEAQLEKSRLLSDRFSAERPKGSFSTLEIQRTEQGDSAMYLCASSPLTGTYGYTFGSGTRLTVV.

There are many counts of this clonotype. CDR3 residues: CASSQEARLAGGGTQYF. The CDR3 bases are TGTGCCAGCAGCCAAGAAGCCCGACTAGCGGGGGGAGGGACGCAGTATTTT. V usage is TRBV4-2 and J usage is TRBJ2-3; TRBD2 matches 13 bases. The germline V gene encodes CDR1 LGHNA and CDR2 YNFKEQ. This CDR3 is built from 17 residues. The trim removed 0 bases at V and 9 bases at J, leaving 9 bases unmatched.

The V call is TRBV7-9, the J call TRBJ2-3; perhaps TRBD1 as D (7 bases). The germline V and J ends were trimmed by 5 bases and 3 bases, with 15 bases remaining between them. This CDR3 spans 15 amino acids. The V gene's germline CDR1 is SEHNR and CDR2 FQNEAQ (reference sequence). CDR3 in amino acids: CASSPDPGGTDTQYF. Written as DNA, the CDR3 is TGTGCCAGCAGCCCTGACCCAGGGGGGACAGATACGCAGTATTTT.

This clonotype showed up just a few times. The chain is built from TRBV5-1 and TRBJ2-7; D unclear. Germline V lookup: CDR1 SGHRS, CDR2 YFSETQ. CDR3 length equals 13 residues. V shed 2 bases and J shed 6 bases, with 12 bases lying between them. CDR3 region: CASSFELRAEQYV. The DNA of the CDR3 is TGCGCCAGCAGCTTCGAGCTTCGGGCCGAGCAGTACGTC.

CDR3 residues: CASSLGLQQRDTGELFF. CDR3 coding DNA: TGTGCCAGCAGCTTAGGGCTCCAACAAAGGGACACCGGGGAGCTGTTTTTT. J is TRBJ2-2 and V is TRBV7-8, with unresolved D. The CDR3 length is 17 residues. Germline CDR1 reads SGHVS; CDR2 reads FQNEAQ. Trimming stripped 1 base from V and 3 bases from J, with 15 bases between.

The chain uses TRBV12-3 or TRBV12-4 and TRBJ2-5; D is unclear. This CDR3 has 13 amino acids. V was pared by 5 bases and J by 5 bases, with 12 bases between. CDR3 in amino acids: CASSPPSGETQYF. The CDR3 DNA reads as TGTGCCAGCAGTCCGCCCTCCGGGGAGACCCAGTACTTC.

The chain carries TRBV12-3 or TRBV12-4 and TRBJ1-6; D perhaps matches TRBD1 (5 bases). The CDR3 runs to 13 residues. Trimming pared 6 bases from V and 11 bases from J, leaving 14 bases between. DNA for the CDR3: TGTGCCAGCAGCGGCTCCGGGACGGCACCCCTCCACTTT. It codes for CASSGSGTAPLHF.

The CDR3 loop reads CASSPGGGSEQYV. CDR3 in DNA: TGTGCCAGCTCACCGGGTGGAGGGAGCGAGCAGTACGTC. The chain carries TRBV18 and TRBJ2-7; maybe TRBD2 (6 bases). Between the trimmed V and J ends, which lost 3 bases and 6 bases, there was a span of 12 bases. The CDR3 has 13 residues. Germline loops: CDR1 KGHSH, CDR2 LQKENI.

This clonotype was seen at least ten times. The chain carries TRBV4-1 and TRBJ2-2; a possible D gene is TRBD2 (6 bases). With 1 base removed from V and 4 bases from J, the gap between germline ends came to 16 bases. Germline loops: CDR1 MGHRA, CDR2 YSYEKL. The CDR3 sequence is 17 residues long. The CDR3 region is CASSQVSRRAGTGELFF. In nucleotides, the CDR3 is TGCGCCAGCAGCCAAGTTTCAAGGAGGGCCGGCACCGGGGAGCTGTTTTTT.